This T cell receptor beta chain was retrieved from a study of low-dose radiotherapy and immunotherapy resistance in tumors (dated by TCRdb to 2021 to 2024). General notes on the study: In Cohort 1, 0.5 Gy per fraction was delivered every 2 weeks, and a total PTV dose of 6.5 Gy was prescribed. The trial did not randomize participants into treatment groups. Starting on cycle 1 day 1, patients took 300 mg of aspirin by mouth once a day for four cycles. The translational analysis covered eight patients: three from the first dose cohort and the first five from the second dose cohort. For Cohort 2, the dose was 1 Gy per fraction given every two weeks, adding up to 13 Gy in total across 26 weeks. Patients were given nivolumab as a 240 mg flat dose every two weeks and ipilimumab at 1 mg/kg every six weeks, with both drugs delivered intravenously. Intravenous cyclophosphamide at 200 mg/m2 was administered every two weeks, one day ahead of each radiation and immunotherapy administration.

Concerning this clonotype itself: Its target antigen remains unknown. One base separates it from a far larger clone, so it is likely a read error.

The listed sequencing device is Illumina HiSeq 2500. First-strand cDNA was synthesized with Superscript III and a set of TRAV- and TRBV-specific primers, covering both TCRalpha and TCRbeta chains. TCRs were amplified with Phusion for around 21 PCR cycles, with a constant-region primer paired with the adapter attached to the V primers. Isolated mRNA was amplified with the MessageAmp II aRNA Amplification Kit, using a roughly 15-hour in vitro transcription at 37°C. The Dynabeads mRNA DIRECT Purification Kit was used to isolate the mRNA for TCR sequencing. A second approximately 24-cycle Phusion PCR added indexed Illumina adapters, and products were purified with AMPure XP beads. Regarding the original processing steps: Custom Perl scripts were used to pool TCR sequences that encoded the same protein, to remove out-of-frame sequences, and to calculate the abundance of each clonotype. TCR sequences supported by only a single read were excluded from analysis. The metrics used to describe the repertoires included Shannon entropy, Gini index, clonality, richness, and the frequency of TCRs shared between repertoires. TCRdb reprocessed the public reads (quality trimming at Q25 with fastp, clone calling with MiXCR) and kept in-frame beta chains. Here each entry gathers all rows of one CDR3 protein and keeps the most common genes and DNA. TCRdb, rather than the study authors, made the V and J calls. The sample yields under 35,000 distinct CDR3 sequences; approximately 49% were counted once. Together, the top ten hold approximately 6% of the sample.

The intended sense of this specimen's time point label: after trial treatment. The sample's treatment or condition label, decoded: LDRT plus nivolumab, ipilimumab, low-dose cyclophosphamide and aspirin (RACIN trial). The donors took part in RACIN, a single-arm, phase I, dose-escalation trial that combined nivolumab, ipilimumab, aspirin, low-dose cyclophosphamide and low-dose radiotherapy. Patients with advanced, TIL-negative solid tumors were considered eligible. The TCR originated in a male donor with gallbladder cancer. The sequenced sample was PBMCs, obtained after low-dose radiotherapy plus immunotherapy.

The CDR3 has the sequence CAGSQDSKTYEQYF. The DNA sequence follows: TGTGCCGGCAGCCAAGACAGTAAAACCTACGAGCAGTACTTC. The sequence joins TRBV11-2 to TRBJ2-7; TRBD1 is a possible D gene, resting on 5 matching bases. CDR1 SGHAT and CDR2 FQNNGV are derived from the germline V gene. The CDR3 spans 14 residues, from the cysteine through the phenylalanine. Only CDR3 DNA remains: 42 bases, in frame from the first base.